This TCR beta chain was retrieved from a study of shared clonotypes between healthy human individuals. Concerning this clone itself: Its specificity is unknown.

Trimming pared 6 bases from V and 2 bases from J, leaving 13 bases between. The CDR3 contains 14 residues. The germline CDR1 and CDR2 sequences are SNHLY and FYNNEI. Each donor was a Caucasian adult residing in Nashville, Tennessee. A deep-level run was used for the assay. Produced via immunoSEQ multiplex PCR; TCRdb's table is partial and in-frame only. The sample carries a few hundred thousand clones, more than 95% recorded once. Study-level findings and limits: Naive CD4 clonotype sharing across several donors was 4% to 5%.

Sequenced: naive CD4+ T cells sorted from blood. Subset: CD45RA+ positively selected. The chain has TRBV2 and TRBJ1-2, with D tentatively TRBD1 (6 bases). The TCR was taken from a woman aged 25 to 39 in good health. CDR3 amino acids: CASSQAGTNYGYTF. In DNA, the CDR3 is TGTGCCAGCAGCCAGGCCGGGACAAACTATGGCTACACCTTC.